A single sample is the source of the 17 T cell receptor beta chains below, sequenced in a study of T cell changes during pregnancy in multiple sclerosis. Assay: immunoSEQ multiplex PCR; the TCRdb copy retains only in-frame clones and omits some. The table lists under 100,000 clones, approximately 90% of them singletons. The sample was peripheral blood, taken in the first trimester of pregnancy. The receptors stem from a female donor in good health, enrolled as a control in a pregnancy study.

CDR3 in amino acids: CATSRDTGAYEQYF. CDR3 bases: TGTGCCACCAGCAGAGATACGGGAGCCTACGAGCAGTACTTC. The chain combines TRBV15 with TRBJ2-7; weak D call: TRBD2 (6 bases). V lost 0 bases to trimming and J lost 2 bases, with 8 bases between them. This CDR3 region has 14 residues. Per germline, CDR1 LNHNV and CDR2 YYDKDF (reference sequence).

This clone occurred once. The chain is built from TRBV11-3 and TRBJ2-7; a possible D gene is TRBD1 (6 bases). V was pared by 5 bases and J by 4 bases, with 12 bases between. Germline assignment: CDR1 SGHNT and CDR2 YENEEA. This CDR3 has 13 amino acids. The CDR3 loop is CASSHGQRYEQYF. CDR3 nucleotides: TGTGCCAGCAGCCACGGACAGAGATACGAGCAGTACTTC.

The chain employs TRBV5-4 and TRBJ2-7; no definite D call. The V end lost 0 bases, the J end lost 3 bases, and 7 bases lay between the germline ends. CDR3 size: 13 residues. Germline CDR1 is SGHNT and CDR2 is YYREEE (reference sequence). The CDR3 is CASSLARDYEQYF. The CDR3 coding sequence is TGTGCCAGCAGCTTGGCCCGAGACTACGAGCAGTACTTC. Using reference TRBV5-4 and TRBJ2-7 for the parts outside the CDR3, the full variable domain is ETGVTQSPTHLIKTRGQQVTLRCSSQSGHNTVSWYQQALGQGPQFIFQYYREEENGRGNFPPRFSGLQFPNYSSELNVNALELDDSALYLCASSLARDYEQYFGPGTRLTVT.

The genes are TRBV19 and TRBJ2-2; TRBD1 matches at 7 bases. This CDR3 comprises 16 residues. From germline, CDR1 is LNHDA and CDR2 SQIVND (reference sequence). V gave up 7 bases and J gave up 4 bases; unmatched junction bases: 12. The CDR3 nucleotides read TGTGCCAGTACCGGTAGGACAGGTGGTAGCACCGGGGAGCTGTTTTTT. This translates into CASTGRTGGSTGELFF.

The chain links TRBV19 to TRBJ1-1; D is perhaps TRBD1 (6 bases). Trimming took off 6 bases at V and 1 base at J, with 9 bases between the two ends. CDR3 length: 13 residues. Germline V lookup: CDR1 LNHDA, CDR2 SQIVND (reference sequence). The CDR3 DNA reads as TGTGCCAGTAGGCAACAGGGGAACACTGAAGCTTTCTTT. Translated: CASRQQGNTEAFF.

V usage is TRBV11-1 and J usage is TRBJ1-6; 7 bases line up with TRBD1. Germline V gene sequence: CDR1 SGHAT, CDR2 FQDESV (reference sequence). The CDR3 is 14 amino acids. With 4 bases clipped from V and 10 bases from J, the junction kept 7 bases outside the gene matches. The CDR3 nucleotides read TGTGCCAGCAGCTCGGACAGGCCGCGATCACCCCTCCACTTT. It specifies CASSSDRPRSPLHF.

This sequence joins TRBV27 and TRBJ1-2, with 7 nucleotides matching TRBD1. Germline assignment: CDR1 MNHEY and CDR2 SMNVEV (reference sequence). The CDR3 extends over 16 amino acids. Trimming removed 5 bases from V and 4 bases from J; junction bases left unmatched: 13. CDR3 sequence: CASSPMEGAHFYGYTF. In nucleotides, the CDR3 is TGTGCCAGCAGTCCCATGGAGGGGGCCCACTTCTATGGCTACACCTTC.

The J gene is TRBJ1-3, the V gene TRBV28, with unresolved D. V was trimmed by 5 bases and J by 4 bases, leaving 12 bases between them. There are 14 residues in the CDR3. Germline CDR1 MDHEN, CDR2 SYDVKM. The CDR3 region has the DNA TGTGCCAGCAGTCTCCAGACATTGGGAAACACCATATATTTT. The encoded protein is CASSLQTLGNTIYF. The variable domain in full, with the rest retrieved from reference TRBV28 and TRBJ1-3, is DVKVTQSSRYLVKRTGEKVFLECVQDMDHENMFWYRQDPGLGLRLIYFSYDVKMKEKGDIPEGYSVSREKKERFSLILESASTNQTSMYLCASSLQTLGNTIYFGEGSWLTVV.

This clone was observed a few times. This chain uses TRBV5-1 with TRBJ1-4; possible D gene TRBD1, 5 bases. CDR3 size: 15 residues. V lost 3 bases to trimming and J lost 7 bases, with 16 bases between them. Per germline, CDR1 SGHRS and CDR2 YFSETQ. CDR3: CASSSSALQGEKLFF. The DNA of the CDR3 is TGCGCCAGCAGCTCCTCGGCCCTTCAGGGTGAAAAACTGTTTTTT.

This chain links TRBV30 with TRBJ1-4; TRBD1 matches at 8 bases. Germline V lookup: CDR1 GTSNPN, CDR2 SVGIG (reference sequence). Unmatched junction bases numbered 3, after V lost 3 bases and J lost 3 bases. The CDR3 extends over 14 amino acids. The CDR3 DNA reads TGTGCCTGGAGGAGGACAGGGTCTAATGAAAAACTGTTTTTT. This translates into CAWRRTGSNEKLFF.

This rearrangement joins TRBV5-6 to TRBJ2-5, with 10 bases identical to TRBD2. Per germline, CDR1 SGHDT and CDR2 YYEEEE. The CDR3 consists of 14 residues. Trimming cost V 5 bases and J 2 bases; bases outside gene matches: 3. The CDR3 nucleotides are TGTGCCAGCAGTCGGACTAGCGGACAAGAGACCCAGTACTTC. This translates into CASSRTSGQETQYF.

This sequence joins TRBV10-3 and TRBJ2-7; 10 bases fit TRBD2. The CDR3 covers 16 residues. Germline V gene lookup returns CDR1 ENHRY and CDR2 SYGVKD. J lost 2 bases, V lost 4 bases, and 8 bases had no gene match. CDR3 bases: TGTGCCATCAGTGCTAGCGGGGGCGATCTGCCCTACGAGCAGTACTTC. Translation: CAISASGGDLPYEQYF.

The chain links TRBV27 to TRBJ2-5; D is unclear. Trimming stripped 4 bases from V and 5 bases from J, with 8 bases between. Germline V gene data show CDR1 as MNHEY and CDR2 as SMNVEV (reference sequence). The CDR3 is made up of 12 amino acids. CDR3 in amino acids: CASSYLGETQYF. CDR3 coding DNA: TGTGCCAGCAGTTATCTCGGGGAGACCCAGTACTTC.

This clone was seen a few times. The chain links TRBV4-2 to TRBJ2-5; 9 nucleotides match TRBD2. CDR1 and CDR2 from the germline V gene are LGHNA and YNFKEQ. J lost 4 bases, V lost 2 bases, and 5 bases had no gene match. This CDR3 contains 15 residues. CDR3 sequence: CASSQLQRGAETQYF. Written as DNA, the CDR3 is TGTGCCAGCAGCCAACTTCAGCGGGGGGCAGAGACCCAGTACTTC.

This chain links TRBV5-1 with TRBJ1-5, with D tentatively TRBD1 (5 bases). CDR3 length: 15 residues. V lost 4 bases, J lost 4 bases, and 15 bases lay in between. CDR1 is SGHRS and CDR2 is YFSETQ in the germline V gene. This chain's CDR3 is CASSPDSQGNQPQHF. The CDR3 DNA reads as TGCGCCAGCAGCCCAGACAGTCAAGGGAATCAGCCCCAGCATTTT.

The V call is TRBV14, the J call TRBJ2-5; D is ambiguous. CDR1 and CDR2 (germline): SGHDN, FVKESK. V dropped 1 base and J dropped 0 bases, with 6 bases sitting between them. CDR3 length: 14 residues. In DNA, the CDR3 is TGTGCCAGCAGCCAAGGTCGTAACCAAGAGACCCAGTACTTC. It is translated as CASSQGRNQETQYF.

The CDR3 is CASSPVRSSYNEQFF. Here the CDR3 DNA reads TGCGCCAGCAGCCCTGTGCGATCCTCCTACAATGAGCAGTTCTTC. The J gene is TRBJ2-1, the V gene TRBV4-1; D is ambiguous. The germline gives CDR1 MGHRA, CDR2 YSYEKL. Trimming shortened V by 4 bases and J by 0 bases, and 10 bases separated the two germline ends. This CDR3 contains 15 residues.